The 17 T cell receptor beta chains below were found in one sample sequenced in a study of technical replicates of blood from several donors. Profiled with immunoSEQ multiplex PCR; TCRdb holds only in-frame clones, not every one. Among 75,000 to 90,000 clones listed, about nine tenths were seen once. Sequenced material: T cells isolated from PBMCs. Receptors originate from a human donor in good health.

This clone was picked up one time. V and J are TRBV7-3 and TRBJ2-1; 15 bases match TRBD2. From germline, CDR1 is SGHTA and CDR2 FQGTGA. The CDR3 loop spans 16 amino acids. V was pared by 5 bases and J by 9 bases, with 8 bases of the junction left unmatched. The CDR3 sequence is CASSRGLAGGEGEQFF. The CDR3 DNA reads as TGTGCCAGCAGCAGGGGACTAGCGGGAGGAGAAGGTGAGCAGTTCTTC.

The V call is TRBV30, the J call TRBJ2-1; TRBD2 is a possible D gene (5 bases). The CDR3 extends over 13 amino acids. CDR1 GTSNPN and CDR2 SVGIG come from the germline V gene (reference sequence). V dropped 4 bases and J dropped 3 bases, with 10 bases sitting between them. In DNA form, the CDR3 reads TGTGCCTGGACGGAGGATAGCTACAATGAGCAGTTCTTC. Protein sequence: CAWTEDSYNEQFF.

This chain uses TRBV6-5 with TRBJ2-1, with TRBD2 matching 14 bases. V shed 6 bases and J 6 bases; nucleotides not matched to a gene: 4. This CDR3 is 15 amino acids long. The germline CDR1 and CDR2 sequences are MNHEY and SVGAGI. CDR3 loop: CASRGLAGAINEQFF. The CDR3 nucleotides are TGTGCCAGCAGGGGACTAGCGGGAGCCATCAATGAGCAGTTCTTC.

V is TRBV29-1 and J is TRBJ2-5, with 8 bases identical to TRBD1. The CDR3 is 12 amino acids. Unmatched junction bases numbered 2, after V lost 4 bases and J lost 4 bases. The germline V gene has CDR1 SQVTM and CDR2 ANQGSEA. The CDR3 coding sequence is TGCAGCGTTGGAGGACAGGGAGAGACCCAGTACTTC. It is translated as CSVGGQGETQYF. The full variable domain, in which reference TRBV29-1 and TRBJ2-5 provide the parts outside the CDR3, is SAVISQKPSRDICQRGTSLTIQCQVDSQVTMMFWYRQQPGQSLTLIATANQGSEATYESGFVIDKFPISRPNLTFSTLTVSNMSPEDSSIYLCSVGGQGETQYFGPGTRLLVL.

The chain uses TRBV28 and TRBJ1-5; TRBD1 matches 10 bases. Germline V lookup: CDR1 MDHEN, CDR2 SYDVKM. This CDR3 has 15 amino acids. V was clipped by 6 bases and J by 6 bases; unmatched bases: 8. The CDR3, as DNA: TGTGCCAGCAGCTTCGTAGGGACAGGGGTTCAGCCCCAGCATTTT. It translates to CASSFVGTGVQPQHF.

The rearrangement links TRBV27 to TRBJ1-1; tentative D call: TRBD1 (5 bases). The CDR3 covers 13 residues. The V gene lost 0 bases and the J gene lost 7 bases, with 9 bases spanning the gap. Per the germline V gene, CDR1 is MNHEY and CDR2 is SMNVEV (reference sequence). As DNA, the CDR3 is TGTGCCAGCAGTTTATCCGCGGGGGGTGAAGCTTTCTTT. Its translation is CASSLSAGGEAFF.

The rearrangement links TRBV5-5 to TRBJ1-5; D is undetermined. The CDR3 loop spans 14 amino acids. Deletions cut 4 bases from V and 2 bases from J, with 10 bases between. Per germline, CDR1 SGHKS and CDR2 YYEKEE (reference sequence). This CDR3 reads CASSPGDGNQPQHF. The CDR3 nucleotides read TGTGCCAGCAGCCCAGGCGATGGCAATCAGCCCCAGCATTTT.

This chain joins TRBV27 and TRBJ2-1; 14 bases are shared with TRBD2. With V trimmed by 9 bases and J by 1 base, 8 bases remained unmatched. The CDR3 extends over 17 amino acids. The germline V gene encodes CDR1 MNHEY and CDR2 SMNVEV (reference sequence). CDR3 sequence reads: CARTTSGREDSYNEQFF. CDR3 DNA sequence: TGTGCCAGAACGACTAGCGGGAGGGAAGATTCCTACAATGAGCAGTTCTTC.

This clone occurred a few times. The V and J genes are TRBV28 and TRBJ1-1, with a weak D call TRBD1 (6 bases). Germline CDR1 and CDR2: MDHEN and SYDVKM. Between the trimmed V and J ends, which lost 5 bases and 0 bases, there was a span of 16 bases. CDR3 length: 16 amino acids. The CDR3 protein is CASSTGLGSMNTEAFF. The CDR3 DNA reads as TGTGCCAGCAGTACAGGGCTGGGAAGCATGAACACTGAAGCTTTCTTT.

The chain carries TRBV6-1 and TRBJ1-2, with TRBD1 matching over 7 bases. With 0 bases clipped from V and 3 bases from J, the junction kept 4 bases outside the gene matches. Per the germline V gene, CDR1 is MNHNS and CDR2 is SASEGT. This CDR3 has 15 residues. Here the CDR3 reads CASSEAWTGHYGYTF. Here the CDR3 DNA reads TGTGCCAGCAGTGAAGCTTGGACAGGACACTATGGCTACACCTTC.

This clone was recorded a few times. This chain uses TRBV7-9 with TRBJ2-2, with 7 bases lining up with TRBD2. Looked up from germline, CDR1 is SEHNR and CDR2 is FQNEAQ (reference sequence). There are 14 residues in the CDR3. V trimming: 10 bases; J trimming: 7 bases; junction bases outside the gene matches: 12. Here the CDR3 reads CATPGLPIYGELFF. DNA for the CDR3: TGTGCCACCCCGGGACTACCTATCTACGGGGAGCTGTTTTTT.

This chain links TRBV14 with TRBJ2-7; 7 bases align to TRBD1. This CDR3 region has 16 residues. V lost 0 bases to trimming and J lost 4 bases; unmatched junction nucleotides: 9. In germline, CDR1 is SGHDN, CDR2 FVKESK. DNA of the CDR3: TGTGCCAGCAGCCAAGAAGGACAGGTCCTAGGGTACGAGCAGTACTTC. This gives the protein CASSQEGQVLGYEQYF.

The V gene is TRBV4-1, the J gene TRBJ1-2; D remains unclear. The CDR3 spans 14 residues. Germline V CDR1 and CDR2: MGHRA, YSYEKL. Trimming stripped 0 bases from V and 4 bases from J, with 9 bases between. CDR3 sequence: CASSQEGAVYGYTF. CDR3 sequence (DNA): TGCGCCAGCAGCCAAGAAGGAGCAGTCTATGGCTACACCTTC.

CDR3 residues: CASSQQAGNSYEQYF. The CDR3 region has the DNA TGCGCCAGCAGCCAGCAAGCGGGCAATTCCTACGAGCAGTACTTC. This chain connects TRBV4-1 to TRBJ2-7; tentative D call: TRBD2 (6 bases). CDR1 and CDR2 from the germline V gene are MGHRA and YSYEKL. CDR3 length equals 15 residues. Trimming cost V 3 bases and J 1 base, with 13 bases left between them.

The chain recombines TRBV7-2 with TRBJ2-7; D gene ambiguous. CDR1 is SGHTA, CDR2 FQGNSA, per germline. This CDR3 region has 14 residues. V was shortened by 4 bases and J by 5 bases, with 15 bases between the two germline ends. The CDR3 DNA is TGTGCCAGCAGCTGGCGGATCGGTTCTCACGAGCAGTACTTC. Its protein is CASSWRIGSHEQYF.

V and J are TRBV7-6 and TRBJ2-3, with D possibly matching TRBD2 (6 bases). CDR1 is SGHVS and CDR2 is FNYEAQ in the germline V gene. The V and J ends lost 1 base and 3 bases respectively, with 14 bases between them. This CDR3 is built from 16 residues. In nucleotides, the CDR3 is TGTGCCAGCAGCTTAGGTGGCGGGACGGGTACAGATACGCAGTATTTT. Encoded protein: CASSLGGGTGTDTQYF.

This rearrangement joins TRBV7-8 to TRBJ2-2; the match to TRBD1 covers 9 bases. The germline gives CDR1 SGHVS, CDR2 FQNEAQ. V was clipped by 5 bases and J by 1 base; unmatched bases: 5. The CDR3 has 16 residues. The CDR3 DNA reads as TGTGCCAGCAGCCCTCGGACAGGGGTGAACACCGGGGAGCTGTTTTTT. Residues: CASSPRTGVNTGELFF.